A selection of T cell receptor beta chains follows, all from one sample in a study of CD8 T cells in Susac syndrome. TCRdb re-called the immunoSEQ multiplex PCR reads through MiXCR, storing one row per CDR3 protein. The repertoire has around 150,000 distinct CDR3 sequences, 90% to 95% of them found once; the top ten carry about 0.13%. Sequencing input: CD4+ T cells from PBMCs. The receptors stem from a human donor in good health. CDR3s include the opening cysteine and the closing phenylalanine or tryptophan. A D gene is named only where the DNA matches it firmly. For some rows the clone size is stated as once, few or many, or as a class when expanded; others skip it.

abundance: NA; v_gene: TRBV5-1; j_gene: TRBJ2-5; d_gene: NA; CDR3aa: CASSLQGEETQYF; CDR3nt: TGCGCCAGCAGCTTGCAGGGAGAAGAGACCCAGTACTTC
abundance: NA; v_gene: TRBV28; j_gene: TRBJ2-3; d_gene: TRBD1; CDR3aa: CASYDRGMTDTQYF; CDR3nt: TGTGCCAGCTATGACAGGGGGATGACAGATACGCAGTATTTT
abundance: NA; v_gene: TRBV20-1; j_gene: TRBJ1-2; d_gene: NA; CDR3aa: CSASLPASYGYTF; CDR3nt: TGCAGTGCTAGCTTACCGGCTTCGTATGGCTACACCTTC
abundance: NA; v_gene: TRBV29-1; j_gene: TRBJ2-7; d_gene: TRBD1; CDR3aa: CSVGGGTGPYEQYF; CDR3nt: TGCAGCGTCGGGGGTGGGACAGGACCCTACGAGCAGTACTTC
abundance: NA; v_gene: TRBV4-2; j_gene: TRBJ2-1; d_gene: NA; CDR3aa: CASSQERATYNEQFF; CDR3nt: TGTGCCAGCAGCCAAGAGCGGGCTACCTACAATGAGCAGTTCTTC
abundance: NA; v_gene: TRBV27; j_gene: TRBJ1-2; d_gene: NA; CDR3aa: CASSFRGGNGYTF; CDR3nt: TGTGCCAGCAGTTTTCGGGGGGGTAATGGCTACACCTTC
abundance: NA; v_gene: TRBV6-2/TRBV6-3; j_gene: TRBJ2-1; d_gene: NA; CDR3aa: CASSFRGQDYNEQFF; CDR3nt: TGTGCCAGCAGTTTTCGGGGGCAGGACTACAATGAGCAGTTCTTC
abundance: NA; v_gene: TRBV4-3; j_gene: TRBJ2-5; d_gene: NA; CDR3aa: CASSRGAGAATQYF; CDR3nt: TGCGCCAGCAGCCGGGGAGCAGGCGCAGCGACCCAGTACTTC
abundance: once; v_gene: TRBV20-1; j_gene: TRBJ2-5; d_gene: NA; CDR3aa: CSARDEETQYF; CDR3nt: TGCAGTGCTAGAGATGAGGAGACCCAGTACTTC
abundance: NA; v_gene: TRBV4-3; j_gene: TRBJ2-1; d_gene: TRBD2; CDR3aa: CASSQDSGGTYNEQFF; CDR3nt: TGCGCCAGCAGCCAAGATAGCGGGGGCACCTACAATGAGCAGTTCTTC
abundance: NA; v_gene: TRBV27; j_gene: TRBJ1-5; d_gene: TRBD1; CDR3aa: CASSLGTGSNQPQHF; CDR3nt: TGTGCCAGCAGTTTAGGGACAGGGAGCAATCAGCCCCAGCATTTT
abundance: NA; v_gene: TRBV4-3; j_gene: TRBJ2-3; d_gene: NA; CDR3aa: CASSQGVPPADTQYF; CDR3nt: TGCGCCAGCAGCCAAGGGGTCCCCCCAGCAGATACGCAGTATTTT
abundance: NA; v_gene: TRBV5-1; j_gene: TRBJ2-3; d_gene: NA; CDR3aa: CASSSERGQSTDTQYF; CDR3nt: TGCGCCAGCAGCTCTGAACGAGGACAGTCCACAGATACGCAGTATTTT
abundance: NA; v_gene: TRBV5-1; j_gene: TRBJ2-3; d_gene: TRBD2; CDR3aa: CASSMGLAGRTDTQYF; CDR3nt: TGCGCCAGCAGCATGGGACTAGCGGGACGCACAGATACGCAGTATTTT
abundance: NA; v_gene: TRBV5-6; j_gene: TRBJ2-5; d_gene: NA; CDR3aa: CASSLVPRTGETQYF; CDR3nt: TGTGCCAGCAGCTTGGTACCAAGGACCGGGGAGACCCAGTACTTC
abundance: NA; v_gene: TRBV20-1; j_gene: TRBJ2-5; d_gene: NA; CDR3aa: CSAYRASSGETQYF; CDR3nt: TGCAGTGCTTATCGGGCCAGCAGCGGGGAGACCCAGTACTTC
abundance: NA; v_gene: TRBV24-1; j_gene: TRBJ1-6; d_gene: TRBD1; CDR3aa: CATSDSTGSSPLHF; CDR3nt: TGTGCCACCAGTGATTCGACAGGGAGTTCACCCCTCCACTTT
abundance: NA; v_gene: TRBV7-2; j_gene: TRBJ2-7; d_gene: NA; CDR3aa: CASKPGTVSSYEQYF; CDR3nt: TGTGCCAGCAAACCCGGGACCGTAAGCTCCTACGAGCAGTACTTC
abundance: NA; v_gene: TRBV7-6; j_gene: TRBJ1-4; d_gene: TRBD1; CDR3aa: CASSLGQGAANEKLFF; CDR3nt: TGTGCCAGCAGCTTAGGGCAGGGGGCTGCTAATGAAAAACTGTTTTTT